This entry concerns a single TCR beta chain. Its antigen is unknown. V was shortened by 5 bases and J by 2 bases, with 14 bases between the two germline ends. This CDR3 has 14 amino acids. The V gene's germline CDR1 is SQVTM and CDR2 ANQGSEA. The protocol was immunoSEQ multiplex PCR, while the TCRdb copy is restricted to in-frame clones and leaves out a portion. The table lists a few hundred thousand clones, around 89% of them singletons, with 0.92% in the top ten. The data originate from a study of cytomegalovirus exposure and HLA in healthy donors. Overall study findings and caveats: The study listed 164 cytomegalovirus-associated TCR beta chains.

The chain has TRBV29-1 and TRBJ2-3, with D tentatively TRBD1 (5 bases). This clonotype originated in a woman under 30 in good health and CMV-seronegative. The sequencing input was PBMCs. The CDR3 region has the DNA TGCAGCGTTCCTTACTCAGGGCACACAGATACGCAGTATTTT. Encoded protein: CSVPYSGHTDTQYF.